The 2 T cell receptor beta chains in this list originate from one sample, sequenced in a study of cytomegalovirus exposure and HLA in healthy donors. This PCR relied on a set of 60 Vbeta primers and 13 Jbeta primers. Clones were read by immunoSEQ multiplex PCR, and TCRdb kept only the in-frame ones, dropping some. The sample carries about 160,000 clones, approximately 86% recorded once. Sequences were obtained from PBMCs. The receptors here all came from a woman aged 18-30 years in good health and CMV-seronegative.

The chain is built from TRBV28 and TRBJ1-4, with unresolved D. The CDR3 runs 17 residues. Between the trimmed V and J ends, which lost 5 bases and 2 bases, there was a span of 18 bases. Germline V CDR1 and CDR2: MDHEN, SYDVKM. Here the CDR3 reads CASSPLPIAGTNEKLFF. The CDR3 nucleotides read TGTGCCAGCAGTCCACTCCCGATCGCAGGTACTAATGAAAAACTGTTTTTT.

CDR3: CASSLGQPPTEAFF. CDR3 bases: TGTGCCAGTAGTCTGGGACAGCCGCCGACTGAAGCTTTCTTT. The V and J genes are TRBV19 and TRBJ1-1, with 7 nucleotides matching TRBD1. The CDR3 spans 14 residues. Looked up from germline, CDR1 is LNHDA and CDR2 is SQIVND (reference sequence). Trimming cost V 5 bases and J 5 bases; bases outside gene matches: 8.